A selection of T cell receptor beta chains follows, all from one sample in a study of vaccination and CD4 T cells after COVID-19. TCRdb used MiXCR to reprocess the PCR reads, holding one entry per CDR3 protein. In the table there are around 11,000 distinct CDR3 sequences, about 25% of which are singletons. Their antigens remain unidentified. The starting material was CD4+ T cells from blood, cultured in vitro, obtained after SARS-CoV-2 vaccination. The receptor set was obtained from a human donor who had recovered from COVID-19. CDR3s include the opening cysteine and the closing phenylalanine or tryptophan.

V gene: TRBV28; J gene: TRBJ1-5; CDR3 protein: CASSDSTSLNQPQHF
V gene: TRBV20-1; J gene: TRBJ2-1; CDR3 protein: CSARGASGNHYNEQFF
V gene: TRBV19; J gene: TRBJ2-7; CDR3 protein: CASSINLGGAYEQYF
V gene: TRBV20-1; J gene: TRBJ2-5; CDR3 protein: CSARERVWSSRETQYF
V gene: TRBV20-1; J gene: TRBJ2-7; CDR3 protein: CSAARLASSYEQYF
V gene: TRBV18; J gene: TRBJ2-7; CDR3 protein: CASSPPGLVGQYF
V gene: TRBV7-9; J gene: TRBJ2-3; CDR3 protein: CASSLARAAGITDTQYF
V gene: TRBV11-3; J gene: TRBJ1-5; CDR3 protein: CASSPGQGSNQPQHF
V gene: TRBV7-9; J gene: TRBJ1-1; CDR3 protein: CASSLERPLRDTEAFF
V gene: TRBV28; J gene: TRBJ2-2; CDR3 protein: CASRLTGRAGELFF